The sequence of this T cell receptor (beta chain) was determined in a study of CD8 T cells in ankylosing spondylitis (dated by TCRdb to about 2017). Context from the whole study: T cell receptor beta repertoires were profiled in healthy donors and ankylosing spondylitis patients so that disease-linked TCR variants could be found. The whole study cohort included under 140 healthy donors and 20 to 30 ankylosing spondylitis patients. Samples of peripheral blood were taken, and for ankylosing spondylitis patients, synovial fluid was collected as well. The paper's findings and limits, for the study overall: The disease-linked clones showed a CD8+ phenotype and occurred at relatively low frequencies in peripheral blood. The disease-linked clones were reported as significantly enriched in matched synovial fluid samples from ankylosing spondylitis patients. Some motif variants were previously reported in synovial fluid and blood of reactive arthritis patients, suggesting common disease-initiation mechanisms. A TCR beta motif made up of roughly eight highly homologous amino acid variants appeared to be characteristic of blood from ankylosing spondylitis patients.

Including the terminal cysteine and phenylalanine, the CDR3 comprises 15 residues. Only CDR3 DNA is held: 45 bases, read in frame from base 1. V is pared back by 4 bases and J by 6 bases, with 21 bases lying between the germline termini. CDR1 and CDR2, per the germline V gene (reference sequence), are DFQATT and SNEGSKA. TCRdb shows the sequencer as Illumina HiSeq 2500. Quantitative 5'-RACE with molecular barcodes was the method used to prepare the TCR beta libraries. As for how the authors treated the data: A new computational method, built on a probabilistic model of VDJ rearrangement, was used to identify disease-linked TCR variants. TCRdb reprocessed the public reads (quality trimming at Q25 with fastp, clone calling with MiXCR) and kept in-frame beta chains. Rows matching on CDR3 protein sequence are summarized as one entry with the most common DNA and genes. V and J calls and clone size were set by TCRdb, not the authors. This sample is represented by about 500,000 distinct CDR3 sequences; 12% of them were singletons. Together, the top ten hold 6.5% to 7% of the sample.

This clonotype occurred a few times. The target of this receptor is not known. The input lacks base qualities; no much larger clone sits a single base away. The sample taken for sequencing was blood, either unsorted or a sorted T cell fraction (not recorded which). The clonotype originates from a male donor with ankylosing spondylitis. The chain is made from TRBV20-1 and TRBJ1-2; the D gene lacks a confident call. The DNA sequence is given as TGCAGTGCTACCCATCCAAACAGAGTCCCGGATGGCTACACCTTC. Protein translation: CSATHPNRVPDGYTF.